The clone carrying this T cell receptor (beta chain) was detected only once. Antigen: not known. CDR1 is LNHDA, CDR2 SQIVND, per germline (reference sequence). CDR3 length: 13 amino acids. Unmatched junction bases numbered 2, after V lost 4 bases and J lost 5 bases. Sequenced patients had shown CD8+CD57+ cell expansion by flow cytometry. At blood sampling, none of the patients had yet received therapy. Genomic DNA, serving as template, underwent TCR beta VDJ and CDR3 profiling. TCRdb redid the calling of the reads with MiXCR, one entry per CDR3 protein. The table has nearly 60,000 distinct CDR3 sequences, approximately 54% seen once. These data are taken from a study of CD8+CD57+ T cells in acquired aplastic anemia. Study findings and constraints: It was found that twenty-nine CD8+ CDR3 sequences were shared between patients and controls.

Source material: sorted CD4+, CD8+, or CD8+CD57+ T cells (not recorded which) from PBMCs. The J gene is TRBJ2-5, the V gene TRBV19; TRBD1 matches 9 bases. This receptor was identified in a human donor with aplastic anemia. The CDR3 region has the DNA TGTGCCAGTAGTACGGACAGGGGCGAGACCCAGTACTTC. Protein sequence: CASSTDRGETQYF.